Below are 17 T cell receptor beta chains sequenced from a single sample in a study of blood T cell repertoires in COVID-19. Here immunoSEQ multiplex PCR was the method, and the copy in TCRdb shows in-frame clones only, minus some. In the table there are roughly 68,000 clones, roughly 88% of which are singletons. The sample consisted of peripheral blood. The source is a woman in her sixties or seventies with COVID-19, enrolled during active disease.

This CDR3 reads CAISFSGGARETQYF. The CDR3 nucleotides read TGTGCCATCTCTTTTAGCGGGGGGGCAAGAGAGACCCAGTACTTC. The rearrangement links TRBV10-3 to TRBJ2-5; 11 bases are shared with TRBD2. The germline V gene has CDR1 ENHRY and CDR2 SYGVKD. The V and J ends lost 8 bases and 4 bases, in that order; junction bases with no gene match: 9. The CDR3 is 15 amino acids.

J is TRBJ2-3 and V is TRBV7-2, with TRBD2 matching over 16 bases. The CDR3 is 16 amino acids. Germline V gives CDR1 SGHTA, CDR2 FQGNSA. V was pared by 1 base and J by 10 bases, with 5 bases of the junction left unmatched. The CDR3 coding sequence is TGTGCCAGCAGCTTAGTCCAGGGACTAGCGGGGGGGCCGCAGTATTTT. Its translation is CASSLVQGLAGGPQYF.

This clone occurred a few times. This rearrangement joins TRBV6-5 to TRBJ1-2, with D perhaps TRBD1 (5 bases). The V gene lost 6 bases and the J gene lost 3 bases, with 11 bases spanning the gap. Germline CDR1 reads MNHEY; CDR2 reads SVGAGI. The length of the CDR3 is 13 residues. CDR3: CASSPGNDYGYTF. The DNA for the CDR3 is TGTGCCAGCAGCCCAGGGAATGACTATGGCTACACCTTC.

The V gene is TRBV6-5, the J gene TRBJ2-7; D might be TRBD2 (7 bases). V lost 2 bases, J lost 6 bases, and 11 bases lay in between. The CDR3 is made up of 13 amino acids. Germline V gene lookup returns CDR1 MNHEY and CDR2 SVGAGI. CDR3 DNA sequence: TGTGCCAGCAGTTACGGGGGGGCACCCGAGCAGTACTTC. This encodes CASSYGGAPEQYF.

DNA of the CDR3: TGTGCCAGCAGCGTACCCCGCGGAAGCCCAGGGATTCCTCGGGAAAAACTGTTTTTT. This gives the protein CASSVPRGSPGIPREKLFF. The gene calls are TRBV9 and TRBJ1-4, with D tentatively TRBD1 (5 bases). Trimming removed 1 base from V and 8 bases from J, with 27 bases in between. CDR3 size: 19 residues. In germline, CDR1 is SGDLS, CDR2 YYNGEE.

The rearrangement links TRBV6-4 to TRBJ1-2, with D uncertain. V was trimmed by 6 bases and J by 8 bases, leaving 16 bases between them. The CDR3 covers 13 residues. The germline CDR1 and CDR2 sequences are MRHNA and SNTAGT. The CDR3 loop is CASSPGKLGGYTF. The CDR3 DNA follows: TGTGCCAGCAGCCCCGGGAAACTGGGGGGCTACACCTTC.

V usage is TRBV10-2 and J usage is TRBJ2-7; 9 nucleotides align to TRBD2. Germline values: CDR1 WSHSY, CDR2 SAAADI. This CDR3 has 14 residues. Trimming took 8 bases from V and 6 from J; bases not matched to a gene: 11. CDR3 in amino acids: CASGPGTSSTEQYF. The DNA for the CDR3 is TGCGCCAGCGGACCCGGGACTAGCTCTACCGAGCAGTACTTC.

This chain uses TRBV5-1 with TRBJ2-7, with TRBD1 as a possible D gene (5 bases). Germline V gene data show CDR1 as SGHRS and CDR2 as YFSETQ. This CDR3 spans 14 amino acids. V lost 2 bases, J lost 2 bases, and 11 bases lay in between. CDR3 sequence: CASSFDQGAYEQYF. CDR3 in DNA: TGCGCCAGCAGCTTCGACCAAGGGGCCTACGAGCAGTACTTC.

The J gene is TRBJ1-2, the V gene TRBV5-4; D gene ambiguous. V shed 2 bases and J shed 4 bases, with 9 bases lying between them. This CDR3 has 13 residues. Germline values: CDR1 SGHNT, CDR2 YYREEE (reference sequence). The CDR3 protein is CASSFAGAYGYTF. CDR3 DNA sequence: TGTGCCAGCAGCTTCGCGGGTGCCTATGGCTACACCTTC.

This chain connects TRBV29-1 to TRBJ2-2, with 7 bases identical to TRBD1. Trimming removed 7 bases from V and 3 bases from J; junction bases left unmatched: 14. Germline loops: CDR1 SQVTM, CDR2 ANQGSEA. The CDR3 sequence is 16 residues long. Here the CDR3 reads CSGGLYRDRYTGELFF. The CDR3, as DNA: TGCAGCGGGGGGTTATACCGGGACAGATACACCGGGGAGCTGTTTTTT.

The chain has TRBV27 and TRBJ2-7, with TRBD2 matching over 7 bases. This CDR3 has 13 amino acids. Trimming at V came to 6 bases and at J to 6 bases, leaving 8 bases not matched to a gene. Germline V gene lookup returns CDR1 MNHEY and CDR2 SMNVEV (reference sequence). DNA for the CDR3: TGTGCCAGCAGCCCCGCGGGGGAGCGCGAGCAGTACTTC. It encodes CASSPAGEREQYF.

The rearrangement joins TRBV7-2 to TRBJ2-3; D might be TRBD2 (6 bases). From germline, CDR1 is SGHTA and CDR2 FQGNSA. The CDR3 is made up of 15 amino acids. V was clipped by 1 base and J by 2 bases, with 10 bases between them. The CDR3 DNA reads as TGTGCCAGCAGCTTAGGGGCGGGAAACACAGATACGCAGTATTTT. Its protein is CASSLGAGNTDTQYF.

This chain connects TRBV3-1 (or the pseudogene TRBV3-2) to TRBJ2-5; 7 bases map to TRBD1. J lost 0 bases, V lost 1 base, and 5 bases had no gene match. CDR1 and CDR2 (germline): LGHDT, YNNKEL (reference sequence). This CDR3 region has 16 residues. In DNA, the CDR3 is TGTGCCAGCAGCCAAGTACAGGGGCGGTACCAAGAGACCCAGTACTTC. Translating it yields CASSQVQGRYQETQYF.

This sequence joins TRBV6-5 and TRBJ1-5, with a possible D match to TRBD1 (6 bases). CDR1 is MNHEY and CDR2 is SVGAGI in the germline V gene. V gave up 8 bases and J gave up 6 bases, with 14 bases separating them. The CDR3 loop spans 13 amino acids. CDR3 nucleotide sequence: TGTGCCAGCTGGGGGGGGCAGGGTCAGCCCCAGCATTTT. Its translation: CASWGGQGQPQHF.

This clone turned up a few times. The chain couples TRBV5-1 to TRBJ2-5; D possibly corresponds to TRBD2 (6 bases). The CDR3 length is 14 residues. Trimming removed 6 bases from V and 4 bases from J, with 16 bases in between. Per germline, CDR1 SGHRS and CDR2 YFSETQ. As DNA, the CDR3 is TGCGCCAGCACCATGGACCCGGGGGTAGAGACCCAGTACTTC. Its translation: CASTMDPGVETQYF.

The chain links TRBV6-5 to TRBJ2-5; D may be TRBD2 (6 bases). V was pared by 10 bases and J by 1 base, with 19 bases between. Germline V lookup: CDR1 MNHEY, CDR2 SVGAGI. This CDR3 has 15 residues. In DNA, the CDR3 is TGTGCCACCCTCAAAAGGGGAGCGGGCCAAGAGACCCAGTACTTC. Protein sequence: CATLKRGAGQETQYF.

V and J are TRBV7-2 and TRBJ1-5, with 8 bases fitting TRBD1. CDR1 and CDR2 (germline): SGHTA, FQGNSA. This CDR3 spans 14 amino acids. With V trimmed by 2 bases and J by 5 bases, 2 bases remained unmatched. CDR3 amino acids: CASSLTTGDQPQHF. DNA of the CDR3: TGTGCCAGCAGCTTAACGACAGGGGATCAGCCCCAGCATTTT.